This is a list of T cell receptor beta chains from one sample in a study of blood T cell repertoires in COVID-19. Libraries were prepared by immunoSEQ multiplex PCR; TCRdb keeps only in-frame clonotypes and omits some of them. In the table there are 170,000 or so clones, 80% to 90% of which are singletons. Sequencing used peripheral blood. The receptors stem from a man aged 18 to 35 who had recovered from COVID-19. The CDR3 runs from the conserved cysteine through the conserved F or W. A D gene is named only where the DNA matches it firmly. Expanded clones get a size class; other rows say once, few or many, or leave the size out.

>NA|NA|TRBV5-4|TRBJ2-3
CASSPPIATQDTQYF
TGTGCCAGCAGCCCCCCCATAGCCACTCAAGATACGCAGTATTTT
>TRBD2|NA|TRBV9|TRBJ2-3
CASSPLRGRATDTQYF
TGTGCCAGCAGCCCCTTACGAGGGAGGGCCACAGATACGCAGTATTTT
>NA|NA|TRBV6-2/TRBV6-3|TRBJ1-2
CASSSLGQRGLYGYTF
TGTGCCAGCAGCTCTCTCGGACAGCGAGGGTTATATGGCTACACCTTC
>TRBD2|NA|TRBV28|TRBJ2-7
CASSLGTSGSGYEQYF
TGTGCCAGCAGTTTAGGGACTAGCGGGAGTGGCTACGAGCAGTACTTC
>NA|NA|TRBV7-9|TRBJ1-2
CASSSDGYTF
TGTGCCAGCAGCTCAGATGGCTACACCTTC
>NA|NA|TRBV27|TRBJ1-6
CASRQGGNSPLHF
TGTGCCAGCAGACAGGGAGGGAATTCACCCCTCCACTTT
>TRBD2|NA|TRBV3-1/TRBV3-2|TRBJ2-1
CASSPQRLAGGKEQFF
TGTGCCAGCAGCCCTCAAAGGCTAGCGGGAGGGAAGGAGCAGTTCTTC
>NA|once|TRBV19|TRBJ1-3
CASSIAGEKPGNTIYF
TGTGCCAGTAGTATCGCAGGGGAAAAGCCTGGAAACACCATATATTTT
>NA|NA|TRBV28|TRBJ1-5
CASSLYYSSNQPQHF
TGTGCCAGCAGTTTATATTATTCCAGCAATCAGCCCCAGCATTTT
>TRBD2|NA|TRBV12-3/TRBV12-4|TRBJ2-7
CASSRLAGDVQYF
TGTGCCAGCAGTAGACTAGCGGGAGACGTGCAGTACTTC
>TRBD1|NA|TRBV11-1|TRBJ1-1
CASSPWTGSEAFF
TGTGCCAGCAGCCCTTGGACAGGGTCTGAAGCTTTCTTT
>NA|NA|TRBV7-9|TRBJ2-7
CASSPLSGEQYF
TGTGCCAGCAGCCCCTTGTCGGGGGAGCAGTACTTC